This paragraph reports one T cell receptor (beta chain). The data are from a study of blood T cell repertoires in COVID-19. The length of the CDR3 is 16 residues. Trimming cost V 5 bases and J 1 base, with 18 bases left between them. From germline, CDR1 is SGHTA and CDR2 FQGNSA. Methods used by the authors: Estimation of nucleated cell counts relied on the amplification of reference gene primers. TCRdb's table, derived via immunoSEQ multiplex PCR, lists solely in-frame clones and lacks some. V and J calls plus clone size are reproduced from that table; the DNA served to infer D and trimming. The profile shows roughly 62,000 clones, roughly 90% of them singletons.

The chain couples TRBV7-2 to TRBJ2-7; the D gene could be TRBD1 or TRBD2 (7 bases each). The source material was peripheral blood. This receptor was obtained from a human donor in a cohort sampled during active COVID-19. This chain's CDR3 is CASSIGGGSGSYEQYF. The CDR3 DNA reads as TGTGCCAGCAGCATAGGGGGCGGGAGTGGGTCCTACGAGCAGTACTTC. Combining the CDR3 with reference TRBV7-2 and TRBJ2-7 gives the whole variable domain GAGVSQSPSNKVTEKGKDVELRCDPISGHTALYWYRQSLGQGLEFLIYFQGNSAPDKSGLPSDRFSAERTGGSVSTLTIQRTQQEDSAVYLCASSIGGGSGSYEQYFGPGTRLTVT.